This TCR beta chain comes out of a study of CD8+CD57+ T cells in acquired aplastic anemia. CDR3 and TCR beta VDJ profiling relied on genomic DNA as the template. TCRdb fed the reads into MiXCR, producing one record per CDR3 protein. The data hold about 240,000 distinct CDR3 sequences, with around 45% observed a single time. This clonotype was detected many times. Before being chosen for sequencing, patients had shown CD8+CD57+ cell expansion by flow cytometry. Each patient had severe acquired aplastic anemia. Untreated patients provided the blood samples, with no therapy given before sampling. Material: sorted CD4+, CD8+, or CD8+CD57+ T cells (not recorded which) from PBMCs. This sequence was found in a human donor with aplastic anemia.

CDR3 sequence reads: CASSLDARGYNEQFF. The CDR3 DNA reads TGTGCCAGCAGCTTAGATGCGAGGGGGTACAATGAGCAGTTCTTC. This sequence joins TRBV11-3 and TRBJ2-1, with D possibly matching TRBD1 (6 bases). The germline V gene encodes CDR1 SGHNT and CDR2 YENEEA. V lost 0 bases, J lost 4 bases, and 10 bases lay in between. The CDR3 is 15 residues long.